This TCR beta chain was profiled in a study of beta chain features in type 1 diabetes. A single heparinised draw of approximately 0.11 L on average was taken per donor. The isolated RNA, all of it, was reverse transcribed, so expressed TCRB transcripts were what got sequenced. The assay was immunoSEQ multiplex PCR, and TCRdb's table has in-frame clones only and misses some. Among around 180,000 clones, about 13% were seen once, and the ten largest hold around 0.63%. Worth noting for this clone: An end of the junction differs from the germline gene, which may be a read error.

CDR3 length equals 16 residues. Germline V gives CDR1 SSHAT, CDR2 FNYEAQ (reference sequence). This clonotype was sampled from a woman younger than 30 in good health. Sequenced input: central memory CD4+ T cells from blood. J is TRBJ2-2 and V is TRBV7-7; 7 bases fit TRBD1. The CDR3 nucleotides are TGTGCTAGCACCTCAACTGGGACAGCGAACACCGGGGAGCTGTTTTTT. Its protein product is CASTSTGTANTGELFF.